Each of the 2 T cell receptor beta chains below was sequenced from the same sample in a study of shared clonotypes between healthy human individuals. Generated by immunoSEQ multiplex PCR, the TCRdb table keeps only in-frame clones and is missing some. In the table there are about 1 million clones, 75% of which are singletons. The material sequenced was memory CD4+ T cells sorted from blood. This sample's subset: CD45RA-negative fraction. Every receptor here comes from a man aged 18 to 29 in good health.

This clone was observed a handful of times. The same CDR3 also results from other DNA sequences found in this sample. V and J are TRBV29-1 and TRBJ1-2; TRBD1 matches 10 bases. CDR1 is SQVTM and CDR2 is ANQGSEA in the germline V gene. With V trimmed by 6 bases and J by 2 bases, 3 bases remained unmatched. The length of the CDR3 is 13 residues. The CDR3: CSVRTGGNYGYTF. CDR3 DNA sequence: TGCAGCGTGCGGACAGGGGGGAACTATGGCTACACCTTC.

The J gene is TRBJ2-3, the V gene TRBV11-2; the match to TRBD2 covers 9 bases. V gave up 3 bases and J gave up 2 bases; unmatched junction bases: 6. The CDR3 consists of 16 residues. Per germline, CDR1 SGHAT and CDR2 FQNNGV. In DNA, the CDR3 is TGTGCCAGCAGCTTCTTAGCGGGGGCGGTCACAGATACGCAGTATTTT. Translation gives CASSFLAGAVTDTQYF.